This TCR beta chain was identified in a study of CD8 T cells in Susac syndrome (dated by TCRdb to between 2019 and 2020). With regard to the full study: Whether CD8+ T cell activation and differentiation in Susac syndrome was antigen driven was tested using repertoire sequencing. CD8+ T cell repertoire clonality was compared between 12 healthy donors, roughly 14 Susac syndrome patients and about 15 multiple sclerosis patients. Broad study findings and their caveats: The number of individuals in the TCR sequencing and HLA analysis was acknowledged as relatively small.

High-throughput TCR beta sequencing profiled peripheral blood CD8+ and CD4+ T cells from healthy donors, Susac syndrome patients and multiple sclerosis patients. The multiple sclerosis controls were treatment-naive patients whose relapsing-remitting disease, either stable or active, fulfilled the revised McDonald criteria. Bulk CD8+ and CD4+ T cells were purified magnetically by negative isolation, whereas CD8+ TEMRA cells were enriched by FACS. Blood was collected in EDTA tubes and processed within 24 hours, with PBMCs isolated through density gradient centrifugation. PBMCs intended for TCR sequencing were frozen in liquid nitrogen and were later thawed in a 37 degrees C water bath. The sorted or isolated CD4+, CD8+ and CD8+ TEMRA cells reached a purity of at least 90%. In the case of this clonotype: Its antigen target is currently unknown. There are no base qualities to consult, and no much larger clone falls within one base.

RNA was extracted with the RNeasy kit and about 0.45 to 1 ug was reverse transcribed using random hexamers. The immunoSEQ multiplex PCR assay, which covers 54 Vbeta and 13 Jbeta segments, was used to amplify TCR beta CDR3 regions. Bias from PCR amplification was corrected by using a synthetic template baseline for primer optimization and for computational correction. The original pipeline was this. Reads were annotated to V, D and J genes per IMGT and analyzed with immunoSEQ Analyzer, keeping only productive sequences. To calculate clonality, Shannon entropy was normalized by log2 of the number of productive unique sequences and then subtracted from one. For each patient and control, public and private clones were evaluated within the 100 most prevalent clones. Susac-specific clones were defined as absent from healthy and MS cohorts, approximately 1,000 published viral clones and other ImmuneACCESS disease sequences. The public sequencing data were trimmed at Q25 with fastp and processed into clonotypes with MiXCR by TCRdb, which kept only in-frame beta chains. CDR3 protein duplicates are merged, each entry listing the most common genes and DNA. The V and J calls here are based on TCRdb, not the publication. For this sample there are some 63,000 distinct CDR3 sequences; around 96% appear just once. The ten top clones hold roughly 0.55% of the sample.

The germline V gene (reference sequence) gives CDR1 as LGHDT and CDR2 as YNNKEL. Reading from cysteine to phenylalanine, the CDR3 counts 14 amino acids. This entry keeps only the CDR3 DNA: 42 bases, framed from base 1. The sequence came from a human donor with multiple sclerosis. The sequence joins TRBV3-1 to TRBJ2-5; the D region may be TRBD1 or TRBD2, each matching 5 bases equally. Sequencing used CD8+ T cells from PBMCs. The CDR3 protein sequence reads: CGVDSGTSGETQYF. The DNA sequence is given as TGTGGGGTTGACTCAGGGACCTCTGGGGAGACCCAGTACTTC.